This T cell receptor (beta chain) was profiled in a study of PD-1 blockade in classical Hodgkin lymphoma. The protocol was immunoSEQ multiplex PCR, while the TCRdb copy is restricted to in-frame clones and leaves out a portion. The table has about 12,000 clones, around 80% seen once. The junction had 6 bases not matched to a gene; V was cut back by 5 bases and J by 6 bases. Looked up from germline, CDR1 is KGHSH and CDR2 is LQKENI. The CDR3 extends over 14 amino acids. The patients all showed relapse after autologous stem cell transplantation, while their brentuximab vedotin exposure varied. Thawed PBMCs underwent magnetic negative selection to yield purified CD4+ T cells.

The sequenced sample was CD4+ T cells from blood, obtained at baseline. The rearrangement links TRBV18 to TRBJ2-7; 11 bases match TRBD1. The sequence came from a human donor with classical Hodgkin lymphoma. The chain's CDR3 is CASSKSGTGGEQYF. CDR3 nucleotides: TGTGCCAGCTCAAAATCCGGGACAGGGGGCGAGCAGTACTTC.